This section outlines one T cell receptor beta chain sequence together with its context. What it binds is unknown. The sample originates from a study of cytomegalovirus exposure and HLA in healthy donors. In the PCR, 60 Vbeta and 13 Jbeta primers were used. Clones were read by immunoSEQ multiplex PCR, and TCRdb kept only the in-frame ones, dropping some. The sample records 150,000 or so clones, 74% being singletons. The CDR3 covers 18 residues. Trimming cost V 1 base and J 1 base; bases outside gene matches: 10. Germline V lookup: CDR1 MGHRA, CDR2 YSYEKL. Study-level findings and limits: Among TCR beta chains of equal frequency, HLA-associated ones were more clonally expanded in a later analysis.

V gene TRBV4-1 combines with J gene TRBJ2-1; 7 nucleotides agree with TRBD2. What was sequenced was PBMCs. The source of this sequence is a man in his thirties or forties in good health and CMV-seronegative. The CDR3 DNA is TGCGCCAGCAGCCAAGTTCCTCCGACTAGCCGTTCCTACAATGAGCAGTTCTTC. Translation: CASSQVPPTSRSYNEQFF.